The T cell receptor (beta chain) described here comes from a study of T cell changes during pregnancy in multiple sclerosis. This table comes from immunoSEQ multiplex PCR, and its TCRdb copy is limited to in-frame clones, with some not included. Found here are 61,000 or so clones, around 93% of them singletons; the top ten hold roughly 0.33%. Germline V gives CDR1 SGHRS, CDR2 YFSETQ. This CDR3 has 14 residues. Trimming pared 0 bases from V and 2 bases from J, leaving 8 bases between. The V and J genes are TRBV5-1 and TRBJ2-5; D is unclear. The source is a female donor with multiple sclerosis, enrolled in a pregnancy study. Sequencing used CD4+ T cells from peripheral blood mononuclear cells, obtained before pregnancy. CDR3 in amino acids: CASSLGAPQETQYF. The CDR3 coding sequence is TGCGCCAGCAGCTTGGGCGCCCCTCAAGAGACCCAGTACTTC.